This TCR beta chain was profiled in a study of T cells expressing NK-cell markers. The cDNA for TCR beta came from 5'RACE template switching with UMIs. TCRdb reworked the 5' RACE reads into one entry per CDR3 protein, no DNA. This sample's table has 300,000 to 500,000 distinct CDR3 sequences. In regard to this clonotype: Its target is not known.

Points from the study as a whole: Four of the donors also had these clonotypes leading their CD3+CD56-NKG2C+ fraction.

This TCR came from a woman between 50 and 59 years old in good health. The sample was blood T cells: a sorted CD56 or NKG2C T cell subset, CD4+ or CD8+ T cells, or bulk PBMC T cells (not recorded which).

The CDR3 loop is CATGSSTEAFF. The chain links TRBV21-1 to TRBJ1-1. TRBV21-1 is classified as a pseudogene. CDR3 length: 11 amino acids.